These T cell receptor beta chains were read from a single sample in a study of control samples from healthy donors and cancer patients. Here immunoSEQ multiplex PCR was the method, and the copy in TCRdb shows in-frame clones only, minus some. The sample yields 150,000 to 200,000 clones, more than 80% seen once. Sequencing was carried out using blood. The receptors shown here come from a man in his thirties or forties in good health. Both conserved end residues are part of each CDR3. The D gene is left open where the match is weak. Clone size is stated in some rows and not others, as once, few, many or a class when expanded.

CDR3nt: TGTGCCAGCAGTTTAGTCCGGGTCACAGCTTTCTTT
CDR3aa: CASSLVRVTAFF
len: 12
j_gene: TRBJ1-1
abundance: .
v_gene: TRBV12-3/TRBV12-4
d_gene: .

CDR3nt: TGTGCCAGCAGCCTAGCGGGACAGGGGTCCTACGAGCAGTACTTC
CDR3aa: CASSLAGQGSYEQYF
len: 15
j_gene: TRBJ2-7
abundance: once
v_gene: TRBV5-6
d_gene: .

CDR3nt: TGTGCCAGCAGTTCCCCCCTTAGGAATGAGCAGTTCTTC
CDR3aa: CASSSPLRNEQFF
len: 13
j_gene: TRBJ2-1
abundance: .
v_gene: TRBV6-2/TRBV6-3
d_gene: .

CDR3nt: TGTGCCAGCAGTTACCAGGGTTTCTCTGGGGCCAACGTCCTGACTTTC
CDR3aa: CASSYQGFSGANVLTF
len: 16
j_gene: TRBJ2-6
abundance: .
v_gene: TRBV6-6
d_gene: .

CDR3nt: TGTGCCAGCAGTGTATCGACAGGTACCCGCCTTTTAGGCTACACCTTC
CDR3aa: CASSVSTGTRLLGYTF
len: 16
j_gene: TRBJ1-2
abundance: .
v_gene: TRBV27
d_gene: .

CDR3nt: TGTGCCAGCAGCGCAGAAAGCGGGGCCTACAATGAGCAGTTCTTC
CDR3aa: CASSAESGAYNEQFF
len: 15
j_gene: TRBJ2-1
abundance: .
v_gene: TRBV9
d_gene: TRBD2

CDR3nt: TGTGCCAGCACCTTCCAGGGGGCAAGAGAGCAGTACTTC
CDR3aa: CASTFQGAREQYF
len: 13
j_gene: TRBJ2-7
abundance: .
v_gene: TRBV11-2
d_gene: TRBD1

CDR3nt: TGTGCCAGCACCCTAACCTTGAACACTGAAGCTTTCTTT
CDR3aa: CASTLTLNTEAFF
len: 13
j_gene: TRBJ1-1
abundance: .
v_gene: TRBV7-9
d_gene: .

CDR3nt: TGTGCCAGCAGCTACGGGGGGGATACTGAAGCTTTCTTT
CDR3aa: CASSYGGDTEAFF
len: 13
j_gene: TRBJ1-1
abundance: .
v_gene: TRBV7-2
d_gene: .

CDR3nt: TGTGCCACCAAAAGAGGAGGTGGAGAGACCCAGTACTTC
CDR3aa: CATKRGGGETQYF
len: 13
j_gene: TRBJ2-5
abundance: .
v_gene: TRBV15
d_gene: .

CDR3nt: TGTGCCAGCAGTCTAGGGGGACTGGAGGGCACAGATACGCAGTATTTT
CDR3aa: CASSLGGLEGTDTQYF
len: 16
j_gene: TRBJ2-3
abundance: .
v_gene: TRBV6-2/TRBV6-3
d_gene: .

CDR3nt: TGTGCCAGCAGCTTTCTCCGGGCAGGCCTCTCTGGGGCCAACGTCCTGACTTTC
CDR3aa: CASSFLRAGLSGANVLTF
len: 18
j_gene: TRBJ2-6
abundance: .
v_gene: TRBV5-6
d_gene: .

CDR3nt: TGTGCCAGCTCACTCGGGGTGCGGAACACTGAAGCTTTCTTT
CDR3aa: CASSLGVRNTEAFF
len: 14
j_gene: TRBJ1-1
abundance: .
v_gene: TRBV18
d_gene: .

CDR3nt: TGTGCCAGCAGCTTAGATTTGGCGGGGGAGCAGTACTTC
CDR3aa: CASSLDLAGEQYF
len: 13
j_gene: TRBJ2-7
abundance: .
v_gene: TRBV7-9
d_gene: .

CDR3nt: TGTGCCAGCAGCCCCGACATCGATAATTCACCCCTCCACTTT
CDR3aa: CASSPDIDNSPLHF
len: 14
j_gene: TRBJ1-6
abundance: .
v_gene: TRBV7-6
d_gene: .

CDR3nt: TGTGCCAGCTCACCACCGCGGACAGCCCTAACTAATGAAAAACTGTTTTTT
CDR3aa: CASSPPRTALTNEKLFF
len: 17
j_gene: TRBJ1-4
abundance: .
v_gene: TRBV18
d_gene: .

CDR3nt: TGTGCCAGCAGTCCACGGACAGGGATACAGCCCCAGCATTTT
CDR3aa: CASSPRTGIQPQHF
len: 14
j_gene: TRBJ1-5
abundance: .
v_gene: TRBV6-2/TRBV6-3
d_gene: TRBD1